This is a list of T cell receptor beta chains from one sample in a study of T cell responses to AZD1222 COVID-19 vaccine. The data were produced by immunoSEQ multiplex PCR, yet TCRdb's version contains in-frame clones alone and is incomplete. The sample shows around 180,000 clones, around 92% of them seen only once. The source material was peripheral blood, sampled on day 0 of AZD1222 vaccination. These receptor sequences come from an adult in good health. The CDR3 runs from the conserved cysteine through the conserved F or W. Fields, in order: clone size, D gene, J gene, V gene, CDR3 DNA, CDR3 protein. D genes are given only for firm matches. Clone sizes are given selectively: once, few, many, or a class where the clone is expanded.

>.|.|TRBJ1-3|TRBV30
TGTGCCTGGAGCGGAGCTGGAAACACCATATATTTT
CAWSGAGNTIYF
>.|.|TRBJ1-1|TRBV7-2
TGTGCCAGCAGCCCAAGGGACGGGTCTGAAGCTTTCTTT
CASSPRDGSEAFF
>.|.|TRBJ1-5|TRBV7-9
TGTGCCAGCAGCTTAAGTGGGGGGAAGCCCCAGCATTTT
CASSLSGGKPQHF
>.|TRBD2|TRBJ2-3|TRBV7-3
TGTGCCAGCAGCTTAAGTGGGGGGGCAGATACGCAGTATTTT
CASSLSGGADTQYF
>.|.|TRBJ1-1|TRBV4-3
TGCGCCAGCAGCCAAGGACGGGGGGACACTGAAGCTTTCTTT
CASSQGRGDTEAFF
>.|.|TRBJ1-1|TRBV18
TGTGCCAGCTCACCACGACAGGACCGGGGGGGAACTGAAGCTTTCTTT
CASSPRQDRGGTEAFF
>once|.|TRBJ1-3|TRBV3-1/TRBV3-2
TGTGCCAGCAGCCTAGGGTGTAGGGGGGGAAACACCATATATTTT
CASSLGCRGGNTIYF
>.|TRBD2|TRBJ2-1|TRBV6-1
TGTGCCAGCAGTGAGGCTAGCGGGGGGGCAAGTGAGCAGTTCTTC
CASSEASGGASEQFF
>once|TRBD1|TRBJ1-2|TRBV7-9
TGTGCCAGCAGCCACGGAAATACAGGGGAATATGGCTACACCTTC
CASSHGNTGEYGYTF
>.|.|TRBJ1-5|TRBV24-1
TGTGCCACCAGTGATTCCGGTATCAGAAATCAGCCCCAGCATTTT
CATSDSGIRNQPQHF
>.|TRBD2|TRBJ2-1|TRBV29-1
TGCAGCGCACTAGCGGGAGTTATCGATGAGCAGTTCTTC
CSALAGVIDEQFF
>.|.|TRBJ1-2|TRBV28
TGTGCCAGCAGTTCTCGGCCGACAGCCATTAACTATGGCTACACCTTC
CASSSRPTAINYGYTF
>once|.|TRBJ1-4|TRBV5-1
TGCGCCAGCAGCTTGGCCACGACGGACCTTAATGAAAAACTGTTTTTT
CASSLATTDLNEKLFF
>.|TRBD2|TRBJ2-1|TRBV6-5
TGTGCCAGCAGTTACTCGAAACTAGCGGCCGTGGAGCAGTTCTTC
CASSYSKLAAVEQFF
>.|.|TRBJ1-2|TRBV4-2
TGTGCCAGCAGCCAAAACAGTCACCCTAACTATGGCTACACCTTC
CASSQNSHPNYGYTF
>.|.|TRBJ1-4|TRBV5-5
TGTGCCAGCACCGAATCCGGGAAAGCTAATGAAAAACTGTTTTTT
CASTESGKANEKLFF
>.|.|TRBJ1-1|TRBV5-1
TGCGCCAGCAGATCGGATGGGGGCACTGAAGCTTTCTTT
CASRSDGGTEAFF
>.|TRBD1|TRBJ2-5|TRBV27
TGTGCCAGCAGTTTATCGGACAGGGGGCAAGAGACCCAGTACTTC
CASSLSDRGQETQYF
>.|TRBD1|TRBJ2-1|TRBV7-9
TGTGCCAGCAGCATTTCAACAGGGGCTCAAGATGAGCAGTTCTTC
CASSISTGAQDEQFF
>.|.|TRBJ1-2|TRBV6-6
TGTGCCAGCAGTTACAGGGACCGTCCTAGTAACTATGGCTACACCTTC
CASSYRDRPSNYGYTF
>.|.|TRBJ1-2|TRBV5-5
TGTGCCAGCAGCTTGGAGGCAGGGCTGGGCTATGGCTACACCTTC
CASSLEAGLGYGYTF
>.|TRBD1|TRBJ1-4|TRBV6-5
TGTGCCAGCAGAGCACAGGGGGCAGGTGAAAAACTGTTTTTT
CASRAQGAGEKLFF
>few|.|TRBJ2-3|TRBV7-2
TGTGCCAGCAGCCCCGCAGGGGGGAGGGCAGATACGCAGTATTTT
CASSPAGGRADTQYF
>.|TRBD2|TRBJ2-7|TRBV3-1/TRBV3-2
TGTGCCAGCAGCCAAAGGACTAGCGGGGGCTACGAGCAGTACTTC
CASSQRTSGGYEQYF
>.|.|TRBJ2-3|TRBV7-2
TGTGCCAGCAGGTGGGGAGTCTACACAGATACGCAGTATTTT
CASRWGVYTDTQYF
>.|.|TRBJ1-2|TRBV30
TGTGCCTGGAGTGCCGGGTATGGCTACACCTTC
CAWSAGYGYTF
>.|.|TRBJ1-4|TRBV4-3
TGCGCCAGCAGCCGAGAGTTGACACTTCCTGAAAAACTGTTTTTT
CASSRELTLPEKLFF
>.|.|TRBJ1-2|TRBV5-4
TGTGCCAGCAGCTTGGAATCTTCCTATGGCTACACCTTC
CASSLESSYGYTF
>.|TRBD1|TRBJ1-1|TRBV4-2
TGTGCCAGCAGCAACCCAGACAGGGGATTCGGAGAAGCTTTCTTT
CASSNPDRGFGEAFF
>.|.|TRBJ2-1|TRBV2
TGTGCCAGCAGAGACTGGAGCTCCTACAATGAGCAGTTCTTC
CASRDWSSYNEQFF
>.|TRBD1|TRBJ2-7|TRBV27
TGTGCCAGCAGTTTATGGGCAGGGGGCGGGTACGAGCAGTACTTC
CASSLWAGGGYEQYF
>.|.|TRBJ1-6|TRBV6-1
TGTGCCAGCAGTGAACTGGGTTGGCCCCTCCACTTT
CASSELGWPLHF
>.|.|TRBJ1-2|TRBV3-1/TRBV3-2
TGTGCCAGCAGCCAAGAGGGCCGAGAGGGGAACTATGGCTACACCTTC
CASSQEGREGNYGYTF
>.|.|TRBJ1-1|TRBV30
TGTGCCTGGATTAACGCCAAGAGAGCTTTCTTT
CAWINAKRAFF
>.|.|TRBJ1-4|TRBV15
TGTGCCACCAGCAGCAGGGAGCCTGGGGGTGAAAAACTGTTTTTT
CATSSREPGGEKLFF
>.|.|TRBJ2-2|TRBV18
TGTGCCAGCTCGGTTTTCACCGGGGAGCTGTTTTTT
CASSVFTGELFF
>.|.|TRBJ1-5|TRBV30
TGTGCCTGGAGTCTCGGGGCTTACCACAATCAGCCCCAGCATTTT
CAWSLGAYHNQPQHF
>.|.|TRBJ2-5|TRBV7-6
TGTGCCAGCAGCTTGACGGGGGCGATCCAAGAGACCCAGTACTTC
CASSLTGAIQETQYF
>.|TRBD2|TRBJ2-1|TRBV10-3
TGTGCCATCAGTGAGAGCATAGGGTGGGCTAGCGGGCGGAATTGGCAGTTCTTC
CAISESIGWASGRNWQFF
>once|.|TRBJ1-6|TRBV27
TGTGCCAGCAGTCCCCGGGGGGGCGGGTATCCCCTCCACTTT
CASSPRGGGYPLHF
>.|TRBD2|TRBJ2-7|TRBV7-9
TGTGCCAGCAGCTTAGTACTAGCGGGGATCTACGAGCAGTACTTC
CASSLVLAGIYEQYF
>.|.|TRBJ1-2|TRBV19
TGTGTCAGTAGTATCCAAGTAGGACAGAGCTATGGCTACACCTTC
CVSSIQVGQSYGYTF
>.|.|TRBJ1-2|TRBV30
TGTGCCTGGACCCCCGTCACCTATGGCTACACCTTC
CAWTPVTYGYTF
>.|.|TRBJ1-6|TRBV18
TGTGCCAGCTCACCACAGGGATACAATTCACCCCTCCACTTT
CASSPQGYNSPLHF
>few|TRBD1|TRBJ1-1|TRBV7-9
TGTGCCAGCAGCTTAGCGGTGCAGGGGGCCACTGAAGCTTTCTTT
CASSLAVQGATEAFF
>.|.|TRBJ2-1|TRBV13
TGTGCCAGCAGCTTATGGGAAGCTACTTCCTACAATGAGCAGTTCTTC
CASSLWEATSYNEQFF
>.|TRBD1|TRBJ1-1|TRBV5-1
TGCGCCAGCAGCAGGGAGACAGGGTTCGGAACTGAAGCTTTCTTT
CASSRETGFGTEAFF